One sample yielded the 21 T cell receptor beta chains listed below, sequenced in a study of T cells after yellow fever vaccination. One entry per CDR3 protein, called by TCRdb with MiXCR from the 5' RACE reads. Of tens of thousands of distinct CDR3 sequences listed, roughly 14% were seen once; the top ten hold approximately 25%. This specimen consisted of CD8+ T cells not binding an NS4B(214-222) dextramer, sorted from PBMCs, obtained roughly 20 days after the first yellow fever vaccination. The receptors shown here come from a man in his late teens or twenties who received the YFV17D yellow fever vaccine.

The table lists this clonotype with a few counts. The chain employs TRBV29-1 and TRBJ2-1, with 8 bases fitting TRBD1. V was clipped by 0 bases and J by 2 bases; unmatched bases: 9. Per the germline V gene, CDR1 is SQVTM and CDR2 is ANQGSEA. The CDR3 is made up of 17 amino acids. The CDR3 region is CSVEEPLDRATYNEQFF. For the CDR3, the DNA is TGCAGCGTTGAAGAACCCCTGGACAGGGCGACCTACAATGAGCAGTTCTTC.

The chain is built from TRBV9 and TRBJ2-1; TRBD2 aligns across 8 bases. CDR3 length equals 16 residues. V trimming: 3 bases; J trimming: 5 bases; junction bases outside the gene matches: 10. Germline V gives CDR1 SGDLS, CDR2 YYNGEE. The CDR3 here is CASSGYGGGLDNEQFF. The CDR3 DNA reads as TGTGCCAGCAGCGGCTATGGCGGGGGGTTAGACAATGAGCAGTTCTTC.

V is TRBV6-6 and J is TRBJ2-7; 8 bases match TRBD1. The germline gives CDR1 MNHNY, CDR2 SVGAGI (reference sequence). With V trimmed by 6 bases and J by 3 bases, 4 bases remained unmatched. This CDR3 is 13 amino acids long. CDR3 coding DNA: TGTGCCAGCAGCCCTGACAGGGGCTACGAGCAGTACGTC. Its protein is CASSPDRGYEQYV.

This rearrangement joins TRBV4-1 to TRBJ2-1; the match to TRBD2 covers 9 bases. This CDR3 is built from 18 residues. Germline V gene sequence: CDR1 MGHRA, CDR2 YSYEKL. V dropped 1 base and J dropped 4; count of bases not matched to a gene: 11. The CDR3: CASSQVGAGGRIYNEQFF. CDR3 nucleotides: TGCGCCAGCAGCCAAGTCGGGGCGGGGGGGCGGATTTACAATGAGCAGTTCTTC.

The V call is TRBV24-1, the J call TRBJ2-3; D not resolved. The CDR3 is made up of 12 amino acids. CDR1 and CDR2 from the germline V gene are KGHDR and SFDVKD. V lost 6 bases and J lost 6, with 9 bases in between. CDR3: CATSQKTDTQYF. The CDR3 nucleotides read TGTGCCACCAGTCAAAAGACCGATACGCAGTATTTT.

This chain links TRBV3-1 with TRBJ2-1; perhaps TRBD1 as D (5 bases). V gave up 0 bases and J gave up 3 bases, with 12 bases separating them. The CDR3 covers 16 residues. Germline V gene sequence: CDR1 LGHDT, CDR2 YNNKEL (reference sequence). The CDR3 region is CASSQDLQVRYNEQFF. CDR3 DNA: TGTGCCAGCAGCCAAGATTTACAGGTTCGCTACAATGAGCAGTTCTTC.

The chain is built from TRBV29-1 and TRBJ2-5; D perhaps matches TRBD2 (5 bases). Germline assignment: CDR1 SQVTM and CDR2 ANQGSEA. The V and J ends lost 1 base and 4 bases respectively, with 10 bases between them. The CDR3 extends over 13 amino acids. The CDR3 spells CSVEGGSLETQYF. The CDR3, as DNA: TGCAGCGTTGAAGGCGGGTCTCTAGAGACCCAGTACTTC.

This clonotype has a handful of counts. Here the CDR3 DNA reads TGCGCCACCGCCGCGGACGGGGTTCAAGAGACCCAGTACTTC. Translating gives CATAADGVQETQYF. V is TRBV5-1 and J is TRBJ2-5; a weak D match, TRBD2 (5 bases). The germline V gene has CDR1 SGHRS and CDR2 YFSETQ. Trimming removed 9 bases from V and 2 bases from J, with 17 bases in between. The CDR3 is 14 amino acids.

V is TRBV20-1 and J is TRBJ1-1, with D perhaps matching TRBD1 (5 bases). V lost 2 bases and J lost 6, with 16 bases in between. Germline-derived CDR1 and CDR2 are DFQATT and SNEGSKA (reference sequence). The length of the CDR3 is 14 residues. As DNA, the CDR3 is TGCAGTGCTAGAACGACAGAACCAGGCCCTGAAGCTTTCTTT. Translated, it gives CSARTTEPGPEAFF.

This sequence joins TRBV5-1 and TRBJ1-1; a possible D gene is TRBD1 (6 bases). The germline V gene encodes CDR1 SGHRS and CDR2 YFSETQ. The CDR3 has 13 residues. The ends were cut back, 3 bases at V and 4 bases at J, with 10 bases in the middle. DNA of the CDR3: TGCGCCAGCAGCTATACAGGGATCACTGAAGCTTTCTTT. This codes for CASSYTGITEAFF.

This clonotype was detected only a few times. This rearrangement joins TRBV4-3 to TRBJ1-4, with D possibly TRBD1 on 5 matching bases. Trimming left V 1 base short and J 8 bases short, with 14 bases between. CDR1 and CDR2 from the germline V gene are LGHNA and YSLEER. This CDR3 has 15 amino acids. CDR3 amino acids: CASSQVERGEEKLFF. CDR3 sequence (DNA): TGCGCCAGCAGCCAAGTTGAACGGGGGGAGGAAAAACTGTTTTTT.

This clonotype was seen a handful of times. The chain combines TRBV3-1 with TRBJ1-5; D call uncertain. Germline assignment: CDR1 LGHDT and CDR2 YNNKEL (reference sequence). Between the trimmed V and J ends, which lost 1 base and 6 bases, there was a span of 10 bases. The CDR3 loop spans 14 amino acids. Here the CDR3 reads CASSQGLMGQPQHF. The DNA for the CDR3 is TGTGCCAGCAGCCAAGGTCTGATGGGTCAGCCCCAGCATTTT. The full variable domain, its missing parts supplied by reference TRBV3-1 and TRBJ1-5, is DTAVSQTPKYLVTQMGNDKSIKCEQNLGHDTMYWYKQDSKKFLKIMFSYNNKELIINETVPNRFSPKSPDKAHLNLHINSLELGDSAVYFCASSQGLMGQPQHFGDGTRLSIL.

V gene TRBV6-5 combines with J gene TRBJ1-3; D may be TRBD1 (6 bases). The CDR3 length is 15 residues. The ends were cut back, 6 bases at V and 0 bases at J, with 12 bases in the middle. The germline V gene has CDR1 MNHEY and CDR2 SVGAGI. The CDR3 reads CASRIQGFSGNTIYF. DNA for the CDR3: TGTGCCAGCAGGATACAGGGTTTCTCTGGAAACACCATATATTTT.

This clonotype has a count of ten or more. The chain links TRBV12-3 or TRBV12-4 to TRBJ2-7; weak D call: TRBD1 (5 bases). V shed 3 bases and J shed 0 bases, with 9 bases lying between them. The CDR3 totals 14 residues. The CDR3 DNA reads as TGTGCCAGCAGTTTGACAGAAAGCTCCTACGAGCAGTACTTC. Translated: CASSLTESSYEQYF.

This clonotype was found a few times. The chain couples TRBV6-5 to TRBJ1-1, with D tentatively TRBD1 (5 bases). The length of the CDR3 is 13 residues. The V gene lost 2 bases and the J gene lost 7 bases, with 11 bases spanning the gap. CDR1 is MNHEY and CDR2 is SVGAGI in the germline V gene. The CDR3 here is CASSYSRDVEAFF. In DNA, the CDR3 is TGTGCCAGCAGTTACAGCCGGGACGTTGAAGCTTTCTTT.

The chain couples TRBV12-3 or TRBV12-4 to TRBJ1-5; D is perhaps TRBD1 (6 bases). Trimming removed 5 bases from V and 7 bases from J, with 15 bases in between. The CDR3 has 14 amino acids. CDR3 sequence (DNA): TGTGCCAGCAGTCCGCTGGGGGCAGGGCAGCCCCAGCATTTT. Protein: CASSPLGAGQPQHF.

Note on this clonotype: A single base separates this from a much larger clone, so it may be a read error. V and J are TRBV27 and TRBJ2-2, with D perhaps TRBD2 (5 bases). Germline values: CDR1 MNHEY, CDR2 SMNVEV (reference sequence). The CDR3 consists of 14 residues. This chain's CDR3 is CASSFYKNTGELSF. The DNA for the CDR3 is TGTGCCAGCAGTTTTTACAAAAACACCGGGGAGCTGTCTTTT.

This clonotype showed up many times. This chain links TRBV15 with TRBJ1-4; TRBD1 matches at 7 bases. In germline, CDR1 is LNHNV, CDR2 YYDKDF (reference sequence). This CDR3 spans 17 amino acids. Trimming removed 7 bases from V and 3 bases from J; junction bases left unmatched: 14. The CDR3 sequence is CATKDNRGLEANEKLFF. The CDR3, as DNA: TGTGCCACCAAAGATAACAGGGGTCTCGAAGCTAATGAAAAACTGTTTTTT.

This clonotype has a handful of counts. Here the CDR3 DNA reads TGTGCCAGCAGCAAAGACAGTTTCAATGAGCAGTTCTTC. This gives the protein CASSKDSFNEQFF. The rearrangement uses TRBV7-9 and TRBJ2-1; D is possibly TRBD1 (5 bases). Germline-derived CDR1 and CDR2 are SEHNR and FQNEAQ (reference sequence). The CDR3 length is 13 residues. V was clipped by 5 bases and J by 6 bases, with 11 bases between them.

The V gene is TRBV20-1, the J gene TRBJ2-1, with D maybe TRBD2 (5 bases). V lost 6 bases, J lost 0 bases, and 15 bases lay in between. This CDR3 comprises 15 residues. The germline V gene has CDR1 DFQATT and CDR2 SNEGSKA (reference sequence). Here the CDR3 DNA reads TGCAGTGCCCCTCTCCGAGCGGACTCCTACAATGAGCAGTTCTTC. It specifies CSAPLRADSYNEQFF.

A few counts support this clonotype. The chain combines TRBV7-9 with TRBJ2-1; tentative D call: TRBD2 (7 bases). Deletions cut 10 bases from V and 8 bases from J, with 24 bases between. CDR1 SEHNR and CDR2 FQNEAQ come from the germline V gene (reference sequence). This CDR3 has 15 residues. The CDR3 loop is CATPRKGGASDEQFF. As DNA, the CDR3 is TGTGCCACCCCTCGGAAGGGGGGGGCCTCAGATGAGCAGTTCTTC.